This T cell receptor beta chain was sequenced in a study of ipilimumab plus nivolumab after autologous stem cell transplantation. Overall study: The DLBCL group included primary refractory and relapsed cases.

Ipilimumab, 1 mg/kg, started 14 to 28 days after autologous transplant. Using immunoSEQ multiplex PCR, the repertoire was profiled, and TCRdb retains in-frame clones only, with some absent. The sample records 15,000 to 20,000 clones, 65% to 75% being singletons. This clonotype originated in a male donor with diffuse large B-cell lymphoma. The sample in question was PBMCs, obtained in a trial of ipilimumab plus nivolumab as post-transplant consolidation.

CDR3 protein: CASSASDRGSGNEQFF. The CDR3 DNA reads as TGTGCCAGTAGTGCTTCAGACAGGGGATCAGGCAATGAGCAGTTCTTC. The chain couples TRBV19 to TRBJ2-1, with 8 nucleotides matching TRBD1. The ends lost 5 bases at V and 6 bases at J; junction bases unmatched: 12. The CDR3 is made up of 16 amino acids. CDR1 LNHDA and CDR2 SQIVND come from the germline V gene (reference sequence).